Listed below are T cell receptor beta chains from one sample, sequenced in a study of shared T cell receptors in the human thymus. Profiling relied on immunoSEQ multiplex PCR, and the TCRdb table lists in-frame clones only, not all of them. This table holds fewer than 700,000 clones, approximately 90% found once. These data were likewise used in another study, on human thymus T cells.

The sequenced sample consisted of thymocytes. These receptors all stem from a boy under two years old with a congenital heart defect. Both conserved end residues are part of each CDR3. A D gene is named only where the DNA matches it firmly.

D: NA; J: TRBJ2-3; V: TRBV4-3; DNA: TGCGCCAGCAGCCAACAGGGTTATGGCACAGATACGCAGTATTTT; CDR3: CASSQQGYGTDTQYF
D: NA; J: TRBJ2-3; V: TRBV5-1; DNA: TGCGCCAGCAGAATTTTATCCACGGAGGTGCCGGATACGCAGTATTTT; CDR3: CASRILSTEVPDTQYF
D: NA; J: TRBJ2-3; V: TRBV6-4; DNA: TGTGCCAGCAGTGACTCAGCGGATAGCCGAACTAGCACAGATACGCAGTATTTT; CDR3: CASSDSADSRTSTDTQYF
D: TRBD2; J: TRBJ2-5; V: TRBV29-1; DNA: TGCAGCGTTGACCCCACTAGCGGGAAGGTATACGGGACCCAGTACTTC; CDR3: CSVDPTSGKVYGTQYF
D: NA; J: TRBJ2-7; V: TRBV5-1; DNA: TGCGCCAGCAGCCTAAGGGACTTCCCGGCGGGGGAGCAGTACTTC; CDR3: CASSLRDFPAGEQYF
D: TRBD2; J: TRBJ2-7; V: TRBV30; DNA: TGTGCCTGGAGCACTAGCGGGAGAGTCCACGAGCAGTACTTC; CDR3: CAWSTSGRVHEQYF
D: NA; J: TRBJ1-1; V: TRBV28; DNA: TGTGCCAGCAGTTTAGTAAACACTGAAGCTTTCTTT; CDR3: CASSLVNTEAFF
D: NA; J: TRBJ2-7; V: TRBV27; DNA: TGTGCCAGCAGTTTATCGGGGCAGTTGTCCTGCGAGCAGTACTTC; CDR3: CASSLSGQLSCEQYF
D: NA; J: TRBJ2-7; V: TRBV7-9; DNA: TGTGCCAGCAGCTTAAAGAGGGCGCCGCAGTACTTC; CDR3: CASSLKRAPQYF
D: TRBD2; J: TRBJ2-1; V: TRBV4-3; DNA: TGCGCCAGCAGCCAAGATGGGACTAGCGGGAGGAATGAGCAGTTCTTC; CDR3: CASSQDGTSGRNEQFF
D: TRBD2; J: TRBJ2-1; V: TRBV10-1; DNA: TGCGCCAGCAGTGAACTAGCGGGAGTAAATGAGCAGTTCTTC; CDR3: CASSELAGVNEQFF
D: TRBD1; J: TRBJ2-7; V: TRBV6-1; DNA: TGTGCCAGCAAGTTGTGGGACAGGGGTTCCCACGAGCAGTACTTC; CDR3: CASKLWDRGSHEQYF
D: TRBD2; J: TRBJ2-2; V: TRBV2; DNA: TGTGCCAGCAGCGAGGGACTAGCGGGAGCCACCGGGGAGCTGTTTTTT; CDR3: CASSEGLAGATGELFF
D: TRBD2; J: TRBJ2-5; V: TRBV14; DNA: TGTGCCAGCAGCCCTTTAGCGGGAGGACTACAAGAGACCCAGTACTTC; CDR3: CASSPLAGGLQETQYF
D: NA; J: TRBJ2-1; V: TRBV5-1; DNA: TGCGCCAGCTCGCCGGGGAGGTCGAACAGGTACAATGAGCAGTTCTTC; CDR3: CASSPGRSNRYNEQFF
D: NA; J: TRBJ2-7; V: TRBV28; DNA: TGTGCCACCTCAAGGGGTCCTCTCAACGAGCAGTACTTC; CDR3: CATSRGPLNEQYF